Shown below are 2 T cell receptor beta chains from a single sample sequenced in a study of T cell responses to AZD1222 COVID-19 vaccine. Sequencing used immunoSEQ multiplex PCR; TCRdb keeps in-frame clones, though not all of them. The sample yields 180,000 or so clones, 93% seen once. This sample comprised peripheral blood, obtained 28 days after the second AZD1222 dose. Receptor source: an adult who received the AZD1222 COVID-19 vaccine.

The chain has TRBV4-1 and TRBJ2-7, with D maybe TRBD1 (6 bases). This CDR3 is 15 amino acids long. V was cut by 1 base and J by 2 bases, with 12 bases left in between. Germline CDR1 reads MGHRA; CDR2 reads YSYEKL. CDR3 DNA sequence: TGCGCCAGCAGCCAAGCTAACCAGGGGCCCTACGAGCAGTACTTC. Translating gives CASSQANQGPYEQYF.

V and J are TRBV4-2 and TRBJ2-7, with TRBD1 identical over 8 bases. CDR1 and CDR2 (germline): LGHNA, YNFKEQ. There are 15 residues in the CDR3. V shed 0 bases, J shed 2 bases, and the junction held 3 bases outside the gene matches. The DNA for the CDR3 is TGTGCCAGCAGCCAAGAAGGGACAGGCACCTACGAGCAGTACTTC. Translation gives CASSQEGTGTYEQYF.